This T cell receptor (beta chain) was documented in a study of T cells in Graves' hyperthyroidism and ophthalmopathy. Broader study findings: The model identified upcoming ophthalmopathy a median roughly 6.5 months ahead of onset.

This clonotype has at least ten counts. What it binds is not known. It was considered stable Graves' hyperthyroidism when ophthalmopathy did not progress within 18 months. Newly diagnosed patients aged 18 to 65 had hyperthyroidism of under 2 months' duration. Thyroid ultrasound, orbital computed tomography, clinical symptoms, and serum thyroxine and TRAb underpinned diagnoses. Using RNA transcripts as the source, TCR beta CDR3 regions were amplified. The primer set for the first-round RT-PCR of the TCR CDR3 was HTBI. TCRdb re-derived calls from the multiplex PCR reads in MiXCR, one entry per CDR3 protein. The table shows around 520,000 distinct CDR3 sequences, with around 15% occurring only once. The length of the CDR3 is 14 residues. From germline, CDR1 is MNHNS and CDR2 SASEGT. Between the trimmed V and J ends, which lost 7 bases and 0 bases, there was a span of 11 bases.

The TCR sequence derives from a woman between 18 and 30 years old with Graves' hyperthyroidism. This chain links TRBV6-1 with TRBJ2-3, with D uncertain. Specimen: blood. The CDR3 DNA is TGTGCCAGCAACCTTTACTGGAGCACAGATACGCAGTATTTT. This sequence encodes CASNLYWSTDTQYF.